This T cell receptor (beta chain) was captured in a study of T cell repertoires in cytomegalovirus infection. Study as a whole: Researchers turned to recently identified HLA-C-restricted CMV epitopes as well as well-studied HLA-B-restricted ones.

On this clonotype: The target antigen is unknown.

TCRdb recomputed calls from the reads with MiXCR, one row per CDR3 protein. Counted here are 550,000 to 850,000 distinct CDR3 sequences, 33% occurring once; the ten biggest clones make up 18%. Germline CDR1 is MNHNS and CDR2 is SASEGT. The CDR3 loop spans 15 amino acids. Trimming cost V 3 bases and J 6 bases, with 18 bases left between them. J is TRBJ2-7 and V is TRBV6-1; D is uncertain. Material: cultured PBMCs, obtained from culture after CMV antigen stimulation. The TCR sequence derives from a human donor in good health (CMV status not recorded). Some clones in this sample may be carry-over from other donors' samples. This CDR3 reads CASSEGYTGLGEQYF. Here the CDR3 DNA reads TGTGCCAGCAGTGAGGGATACACGGGTTTGGGCGAGCAGTACTTC.